Detailed here is one T cell receptor beta chain. This sample was taken from a study of CD8 T cells in ankylosing spondylitis. One entry per CDR3 protein results from TCRdb running MiXCR on the 5' RACE reads. The sample includes 200,000 to 300,000 distinct CDR3 sequences, 10% to 13% of them seen just once. This receptor was obtained from a male donor with ankylosing spondylitis or in good health (not recorded which). Sample: blood, either unsorted or a sorted T cell fraction (not recorded which).

The CDR3 is CASSPRGIGNQPQHF. The DNA of the CDR3 is TGTGCCAGCAGCCCTAGGGGGATCGGCAATCAGCCCCAGCATTTT. The chain employs TRBV3-1 and TRBJ1-5, with TRBD1 as a possible D gene (6 bases). Germline CDR1 and CDR2: LGHDT and YNNKEL (reference sequence). V was trimmed by 4 bases and J by 2 bases, leaving 12 bases between them. The CDR3 consists of 15 residues. Variable domain in full (rest from reference TRBV3-1 and TRBJ1-5): DTAVSQTPKYLVTQMGNDKSIKCEQNLGHDTMYWYKQDSKKFLKIMFSYNNKELIINETVPNRFSPKSPDKAHLNLHINSLELGDSAVYFCASSPRGIGNQPQHFGDGTRLSIL.